This T cell receptor beta chain is from a study of cytomegalovirus exposure and HLA in healthy donors. The V and J ends lost 1 base and 1 base respectively, with 14 bases between them. The CDR3 is 16 residues long. The germline CDR1 and CDR2 sequences are SGHDT and YYEEEE. In its sample, this clone ranks as large. Other DNA sequences from this sample encode an identical CDR3 as well. PCR primers comprised 60 Vbeta and 13 Jbeta primers. Repertoires were generated with immunoSEQ multiplex PCR, while TCRdb's copy carries only in-frame clones and drops some. The sample consists of 190,000 or so clones, around 83% of them appearing once.

The clonotype originates from a woman between 50 and 59 years old in good health and CMV-seropositive. The chain carries TRBV5-6 and TRBJ1-1, with a weak D call TRBD1 (5 bases). Sequencing was carried out using PBMCs. CDR3 coding DNA: TGTGCCAGCAGCTTGTACGGGGCGGGGGGGAACACTGAAGCTTTCTTT. This gives the protein CASSLYGAGGNTEAFF.